These 30 T cell receptor beta chains were sequenced from one sample in a study of cytomegalovirus exposure and HLA in healthy donors. Only in-frame clones appear in the TCRdb table, and some are missing; sequencing was by immunoSEQ multiplex PCR. The sample has under 200,000 clones; about nine tenths are singletons. The sequencing sample was made of PBMCs. Receptor source: a woman younger than 45 in good health and CMV-seronegative.

The gene calls are TRBV5-1 and TRBJ1-1; no clear D gene. Germline values: CDR1 SGHRS, CDR2 YFSETQ. The CDR3 covers 17 residues. The V end lost 4 bases, the J end lost 1 base, and 20 bases lay between the germline ends. In DNA form, the CDR3 reads TGCGCCAGCAGCCTGTTTGGGTCGGGTCAGACGAACACTGAAGCTTTCTTT. Protein: CASSLFGSGQTNTEAFF.

The CDR3, as DNA: TGTGCCAGCAGCAAGGACAGTACAGATACGCAGTATTTT. Amino acids: CASSKDSTDTQYF. This chain links TRBV6-5 with TRBJ2-3; D is possibly TRBD1 (6 bases). In germline, CDR1 is MNHEY, CDR2 SVGAGI. V lost 6 bases to trimming and J lost 3 bases, with 10 bases between them. CDR3 length: 13 residues.

J is TRBJ2-7 and V is TRBV14; D might be TRBD1 (5 bases). V lost 0 bases, J lost 5 bases, and 14 bases lay in between. Germline V CDR1 and CDR2: SGHDN, FVKESK. There are 15 residues in the CDR3. The CDR3 here is CASSQDGGVRDEQYF. In DNA, the CDR3 is TGTGCCAGCAGCCAAGATGGTGGGGTCAGGGACGAGCAGTACTTC.

The count of this clone is one. The V call is TRBV2, the J call TRBJ1-4; D gene ambiguous. Germline V gene data show CDR1 as SNHLY and CDR2 as FYNNEI. CDR3 length: 15 residues. Trimming pared 7 bases from V and 3 bases from J, leaving 15 bases between. CDR3 region: CASIEDRAPNEKLFF. The CDR3 nucleotides are TGTGCCAGCATCGAAGATCGCGCCCCTAATGAAAAACTGTTTTTT.

V and J are TRBV27 and TRBJ2-7; D is unresolved. CDR3 length: 13 residues. Germline assignment: CDR1 MNHEY and CDR2 SMNVEV (reference sequence). Deletions cut 0 bases from V and 12 bases from J, with 15 bases between. The CDR3 bases are TGTGCCAGCAGTTTATCCTGGTCGAGTTTGCGGTACTTC. It translates to CASSLSWSSLRYF.

The chain uses TRBV11-2 and TRBJ2-3, with TRBD2 identical over 11 bases. The CDR3 loop spans 19 amino acids. V lost 4 bases and J lost 2; bases outside the gene matches: 14. Germline V lookup: CDR1 SGHAT, CDR2 FQNNGV. CDR3 amino acids: CASSSIPGLAAGATDTQYF. CDR3 sequence (DNA): TGTGCCAGCAGCTCAATACCGGGACTAGCGGCGGGCGCCACAGATACGCAGTATTTT.

The chain employs TRBV14 and TRBJ2-2; 8 bases match TRBD2. This CDR3 contains 14 residues. V was clipped by 7 bases and J by 2 bases; unmatched bases: 3. In germline, CDR1 is SGHDN, CDR2 FVKESK. CDR3 region: CASTGGFNTGELFF. Here the CDR3 DNA reads TGTGCCAGCACGGGGGGGTTCAACACCGGGGAGCTGTTTTTT. The full variable domain, with the rest looked up from reference TRBV14 and TRBJ2-2, is EAGVTQFPSHSVIEKGQTVTLRCDPISGHDNLYWYRRVMGKEIKFLLHFVKESKQDESGMPNNRFLAERTGGTYSTLKVQPAELEDSGVYFCASTGGFNTGELFFGEGSRLTVL.

V usage is TRBV10-2 and J usage is TRBJ1-2; D is unresolved. Germline CDR1 and CDR2: WSHSY and SAAADI. The CDR3 sequence is 14 residues long. Trimming pared 2 bases from V and 1 base from J, leaving 8 bases between. In DNA, the CDR3 is TGCGCCAGCAGTGAGGGTCCAGATAACTATGGCTACACCTTC. It is translated as CASSEGPDNYGYTF.

The rearrangement joins TRBV7-2 to TRBJ2-3; D unresolved. The V end lost 6 bases, the J end lost 4 bases, and 11 bases lay between the germline ends. Germline-derived CDR1 and CDR2 are SGHTA and FQGNSA. The CDR3 is made up of 13 amino acids. The DNA for the CDR3 is TGTGCCAGCAGACCCCCTTCATCAGATACGCAGTATTTT. Translation: CASRPPSSDTQYF. Based on the CDR3 plus reference TRBV7-2 and TRBJ2-3, the full variable domain is GAGVSQSPSNKVTEKGKDVELRCDPISGHTALYWYRQSLGQGLEFLIYFQGNSAPDKSGLPSDRFSAERTGGSVSTLTIQRTQQEDSAVYLCASRPPSSDTQYFGPGTRLTVL.

The V and J genes are TRBV2 and TRBJ2-5; 7 bases fit TRBD2. The CDR3 covers 14 residues. Germline CDR1 reads SNHLY; CDR2 reads FYNNEI. Trimming took 4 bases from V and 4 from J; bases not matched to a gene: 6. The CDR3: CASSAVAGTETQYF. CDR3 DNA: TGTGCCAGCAGTGCGGTAGCGGGTACAGAGACCCAGTACTTC.

The DNA for the CDR3 is TGTGCCAGCAGTGAGGGACTGAACTATGGCTACACCTTC. Its protein product is CASSEGLNYGYTF. The chain carries TRBV2 and TRBJ1-2; the D gene is possibly TRBD1 (5 bases). There are 13 residues in the CDR3. V was shortened by 3 bases and J by 2 bases, with 7 bases between the two germline ends. Germline V gene sequence: CDR1 SNHLY, CDR2 FYNNEI.

This rearrangement joins TRBV6-5 to TRBJ1-5, with a weak D call TRBD1 (5 bases). Trimming took 2 bases from V and 3 from J, leaving 8 bases between them. This CDR3 has 14 residues. The germline gives CDR1 MNHEY, CDR2 SVGAGI. CDR3 DNA sequence: TGTGCCAGCAGTTACGGGGGGGTCAATCAGCCCCAGCATTTT. Translating gives CASSYGGVNQPQHF.

V gene TRBV11-1 combines with J gene TRBJ2-7; D is possibly TRBD1 (7 bases). With 1 base removed from V and 2 bases from J, the gap between germline ends came to 12 bases. This CDR3 is built from 15 residues. The germline V gene encodes CDR1 SGHAT and CDR2 FQDESV (reference sequence). The CDR3 nucleotides are TGTGCCAGCAGCTTAGAGGAGGGGGCCACCTACGAGCAGTACTTC. Translated, it gives CASSLEEGATYEQYF.

The gene calls are TRBV10-3 and TRBJ2-3; either TRBD1 or TRBD2 may fit D (6 bases each). The CDR3 extends over 13 amino acids. The germline CDR1 and CDR2 sequences are ENHRY and SYGVKD. V lost 8 bases and J lost 4, with 13 bases in between. The CDR3 reads CAIRGGGSDTQYF. CDR3 nucleotides: TGTGCCATCCGAGGAGGGGGGTCAGATACGCAGTATTTT.

This sequence joins TRBV2 and TRBJ1-1, with a tentative D call TRBD1 (6 bases). Germline CDR1 reads SNHLY; CDR2 reads FYNNEI. V was clipped by 5 bases and J by 7 bases, with 11 bases between them. This CDR3 is built from 12 residues. In DNA, the CDR3 is TGTGCCAGCAGTCGACAGGTTGGTGAAGCTTTCTTT. Translating it yields CASSRQVGEAFF.

This clone was counted only a few times. This sequence joins TRBV7-2 and TRBJ2-3; 9 bases match TRBD2. The junction had 7 bases not matched to a gene; V was cut back by 3 bases and J by 0 bases. The length of the CDR3 is 17 residues. Germline lookup yields CDR1 SGHTA and CDR2 FQGNSA. In nucleotides, the CDR3 is TGTGCCAGCAGCTTCTTCTTGCGGGGGGGCAGCACAGATACGCAGTATTTT. This translates into CASSFFLRGGSTDTQYF.

The V and J genes are TRBV11-2 and TRBJ2-5; tentative D call: TRBD1 (5 bases). From germline, CDR1 is SGHAT and CDR2 FQNNGV. With 2 bases removed from V and 1 base from J, the gap between germline ends came to 11 bases. The CDR3 loop spans 15 amino acids. As DNA, the CDR3 is TGTGCCAGCAGCTTATCCCCCAGGGTCCAAGAGACCCAGTACTTC. As protein: CASSLSPRVQETQYF.

This clone showed up just a few times. The chain links TRBV28 to TRBJ2-1; tentatively, D is TRBD1 (5 bases). The CDR3 spans 12 residues. Deletions cut 5 bases from V and 7 bases from J, with 9 bases between. Germline CDR1 is MDHEN and CDR2 is SYDVKM. In nucleotides, the CDR3 is TGTGCCAGCAGTCCTCACAGGAATGAGCAGTTCTTC. Protein: CASSPHRNEQFF.

The CDR3 DNA reads as TGTGCCAGCAGCCCCGGACGGGTTTACAATGAGCAGTTCTTC. It specifies CASSPGRVYNEQFF. The gene calls are TRBV5-6 and TRBJ2-1; no firm D call. Germline V gene data show CDR1 as SGHDT and CDR2 as YYEEEE. The V gene lost 4 bases and the J gene lost 4 bases, with 12 bases spanning the gap. The CDR3 sequence is 14 residues long.

This sequence joins TRBV6-1 and TRBJ1-5, with 8 bases aligning to TRBD1. Germline lookup yields CDR1 MNHNS and CDR2 SASEGT. V gave up 1 base and J gave up 4 bases; unmatched junction bases: 3. CDR3 length: 15 amino acids. This CDR3 is CASSEGQGWNQPQHF. The CDR3 DNA reads TGTGCCAGCAGTGAAGGACAGGGGTGGAATCAGCCCCAGCATTTT.

V usage is TRBV4-2 and J usage is TRBJ2-7, with D possibly matching TRBD2 (5 bases). The germline V gene has CDR1 LGHNA and CDR2 YNFKEQ. Trimming removed 0 bases from V and 3 bases from J, with 12 bases in between. The CDR3 has 15 residues. The chain's CDR3 is CASSQESGSHYEQYF. The CDR3 DNA follows: TGTGCCAGCAGCCAAGAGTCTGGGAGCCACTACGAGCAGTACTTC.

The chain couples TRBV7-9 to TRBJ2-7; D is possibly TRBD1 (6 bases). CDR3 size: 14 residues. Trimming left V 1 base short and J 7 bases short, with 14 bases between. Per germline, CDR1 SEHNR and CDR2 FQNEAQ (reference sequence). The CDR3 here is CASSLVSGVREQYF. DNA for the CDR3: TGTGCCAGCAGCTTAGTCTCAGGGGTGCGGGAGCAGTACTTC. Based on the CDR3 plus reference TRBV7-9 and TRBJ2-7, the full variable domain is DTGVSQNPRHKITKRGQNVTFRCDPISEHNRLYWYRQTLGQGPEFLTYFQNEAQLEKSRLLSDRFSAERPKGSFSTLEIQRTEQGDSAMYLCASSLVSGVREQYFGPGTRLTVT.

In this sample, this clone turned up once. This chain joins TRBV14 and TRBJ2-3; 7 nucleotides match TRBD2. Trimming removed 4 bases from V and 4 bases from J; junction bases left unmatched: 11. The CDR3 runs 16 residues. In germline, CDR1 is SGHDN, CDR2 FVKESK. In nucleotides, the CDR3 is TGTGCCAGCAGCCCTCTCGGGGCGGGAGCCGCAGATACGCAGTATTTT. Translating it yields CASSPLGAGAADTQYF.

This clone was detected once. The rearrangement joins TRBV15 to TRBJ1-2; D not resolved. Trimming took off 0 bases at V and 4 bases at J, with 15 bases between the two ends. The CDR3 has 16 amino acids. Germline loops: CDR1 LNHNV, CDR2 YYDKDF (reference sequence). In nucleotides, the CDR3 is TGTGCCACCAGCAGAGATGTACAGCCTGAAATCTATGGCTACACCTTC. It encodes CATSRDVQPEIYGYTF. Full variable domain (remainder filled in from reference TRBV15 and TRBJ1-2): DAMVIQNPRYQVTQFGKPVTLSCSQTLNHNVMYWYQQKSSQAPKLLFHYYDKDFNNEADTPDNFQSRRPNTSFCFLDIRSPGLGDTAMYLCATSRDVQPEIYGYTFGSGTRLTVV.

The chain links TRBV5-5 to TRBJ1-2, with D unclear. Germline loops: CDR1 SGHKS, CDR2 YYEKEE (reference sequence). The CDR3 spans 13 residues. The V gene lost 3 bases and the J gene lost 4 bases, with 10 bases spanning the gap. The CDR3 bases are TGTGCCAGCAGCTCAGGAATAGGCTATGGCTACACCTTC. Residues: CASSSGIGYGYTF.

In DNA form, the CDR3 reads TGTGCCAGCAGTTACGAAGCTAGCGGGACTGAGCAGTTCTTC. Its protein product is CASSYEASGTEQFF. The J gene is TRBJ2-1, the V gene TRBV6-5; 9 bases align to TRBD2. Germline assignment: CDR1 MNHEY and CDR2 SVGAGI. With V trimmed by 2 bases and J by 9 bases, 5 bases remained unmatched. The CDR3 contains 14 residues.

The J gene is TRBJ2-3, the V gene TRBV13; D gene unclear. Germline V CDR1 and CDR2: PRHDT, FYEKMQ (reference sequence). The CDR3 length is 15 residues. Trimming took off 2 bases at V and 1 base at J, with 10 bases between the two ends. CDR3 region: CASSLLLIGTDTQYF. The CDR3 DNA follows: TGTGCCAGCAGCTTATTACTAATCGGCACAGATACGCAGTATTTT.

The V gene is TRBV27, the J gene TRBJ1-2, with TRBD1 matching over 8 bases. CDR3 length: 16 residues. Germline V gives CDR1 MNHEY, CDR2 SMNVEV (reference sequence). J lost 8 bases, V lost 7 bases, and 18 bases had no gene match. CDR3 loop: CASTRSQGASPWGYTF. The CDR3 DNA sequence: TGTGCCAGCACCCGGTCCCAGGGGGCCTCCCCGTGGGGCTACACCTTC.

This clone has only one observation. V is TRBV28 and J is TRBJ2-7; perhaps D is TRBD1 or TRBD2 (5 bases each). Germline V CDR1 and CDR2: MDHEN, SYDVKM. This CDR3 region has 15 residues. V was shortened by 4 bases and J by 0 bases, with 13 bases between the two germline ends. CDR3 residues: CASSSTGTSSYEQYF. Written as DNA, the CDR3 is TGTGCCAGCAGTTCCACCGGGACCAGCTCCTACGAGCAGTACTTC. Full variable domain (outside the CDR3, taken from reference TRBV28 and TRBJ2-7): DVKVTQSSRYLVKRTGEKVFLECVQDMDHENMFWYRQDPGLGLRLIYFSYDVKMKEKGDIPEGYSVSREKKERFSLILESASTNQTSMYLCASSSTGTSSYEQYFGPGTRLTVT.

V is TRBV19 and J is TRBJ1-6; 7 bases fit TRBD1. The CDR3 consists of 12 residues. The germline V gene has CDR1 LNHDA and CDR2 SQIVND (reference sequence). The V gene end was trimmed by 9 bases and the J gene end by 10 bases; junction bases not matched to a gene: 6. CDR3 sequence: CASSQGNSPLHF. The CDR3 nucleotides read TGTGCCAGCTCACAGGGGAACTCACCCCTCCACTTT.